Each of the 25 T cell receptor beta chains below was sequenced from the same sample in a study of regulatory T cells in long-lasting Graves disease. According to the study, TCR beta libraries were built with iRepertoire HTBI primers and CDR3-region Arm-PCR. TCRdb redid the calling of the multiplex PCR reads with MiXCR, one entry per CDR3 protein. The sample lists some 500,000 distinct CDR3 sequences, more than 15% occurring once. Specified time point: newly diagnosed GD, antithyroid drugs for less than 3 months. Construction of the TCR library relied on RNA isolated from PBMCs. The data were also submitted as part of a second study, on T cells in Graves' hyperthyroidism and ophthalmopathy.

The input for sequencing was peripheral blood mononuclear cells (PBMCs), taken at new diagnosis, from a patient treated with antithyroid drugs. Source of these receptors: a woman aged 40 to 65 with Graves disease.

This clonotype appeared many times. The chain joins TRBV5-1 to TRBJ2-1; 11 bases align to TRBD2. Germline CDR1 SGHRS, CDR2 YFSETQ. The CDR3 is 15 amino acids. Unmatched junction bases numbered 4, after V lost 2 bases and J lost 6 bases. CDR3 coding DNA: TGCGCCAGCAGCTTCACCGGGACTAGCGGCAATGAGCAGTTCTTC. Translating gives CASSFTGTSGNEQFF.

This clonotype has at least ten counts. The V and J genes are TRBV12-5 and TRBJ2-3; TRBD1 aligns across 7 bases. Losses at the gene ends were 2 bases for V and 2 bases for J; bases not matched to a gene: 7. Germline V gene data show CDR1 as LGHNT and CDR2 as FRNRAP. The CDR3 covers 16 residues. CDR3 DNA: TGTGCTAGTGGTTTGTTCACGACAGGGCACACAGATACGCAGTATTTT. As protein: CASGLFTTGHTDTQYF.

This chain links TRBV24-1 with TRBJ2-1; TRBD1 agrees at 7 bases. The CDR3 consists of 14 residues. V trimming: 0 bases; J trimming: 7 bases; junction bases outside the gene matches: 2. CDR1 and CDR2 (germline): KGHDR, SFDVKD. CDR3 sequence: CATSDLTGVNEQFF. CDR3 nucleotide sequence: TGTGCCACCAGTGATTTGACAGGGGTGAATGAGCAGTTCTTC.

The chain carries TRBV12-3 or TRBV12-4 and TRBJ1-5; D might be TRBD1 (5 bases). CDR3 length: 13 residues. Trimming took 6 bases from V and 3 from J, leaving 9 bases between them. The CDR3 nucleotides read TGTGCCAGCAGACGAGGGGACAATCAGCCCCAGCATTTT. It specifies CASRRGDNQPQHF.

This clonotype was detected a few times. The chain recombines TRBV10-3 with TRBJ2-7, with 9 bases lining up with TRBD1. Germline V gene lookup returns CDR1 ENHRY and CDR2 SYGVKD. CDR3 size: 15 residues. V lost 7 bases to trimming and J lost 3 bases; unmatched junction nucleotides: 10. In DNA form, the CDR3 reads TGTGCCATCAAATCAGCTGGGACAGGGATCTACGAGCAGTACTTC. It encodes CAIKSAGTGIYEQYF.

Worth noting for this clonotype: Since a much larger clone is just one base distant, this may be a read error. This sequence joins TRBV2 and TRBJ2-3; no definite D call. Germline CDR1 SNHLY, CDR2 FYNNEI. V was clipped by 6 bases and J by 4 bases, with 17 bases between them. CDR3 length equals 15 residues. Here the CDR3 DNA reads TGTGCCAGCAGAGTACTTGATTCGCCCCCAGATACGCAGTATTTT. Residues: CASRVLDSPPDTQYF.

This clonotype was observed a handful of times. The chain employs TRBV29-1 and TRBJ2-7; D tentatively reads TRBD1 or TRBD2 (5 bases each). The CDR3 spans 14 residues. The germline V and J ends were trimmed by 8 bases and 2 bases, with 19 bases remaining between them. Germline V CDR1 and CDR2: SQVTM, ANQGSEA. CDR3 residues: CSPDRQRDTYEQYF. The DNA of the CDR3 is TGCAGCCCCGACCGACAGAGGGATACCTACGAGCAGTACTTC.

This clonotype appeared many times. The rearrangement joins TRBV20-1 to TRBJ1-2; no clear D gene. V lost 8 bases and J lost 4, with 11 bases in between. Germline V CDR1 and CDR2: DFQATT, SNEGSKA (reference sequence). The CDR3 consists of 11 residues. The CDR3 sequence is CSLPGIYGYTF. Here the CDR3 DNA reads TGCAGTCTACCTGGGATCTATGGCTACACCTTC.

This clonotype was recorded at least ten times. The V call is TRBV11-2, the J call TRBJ1-2; D unresolved. Trimming took off 1 base at V and 8 bases at J, with 11 bases between the two ends. CDR3 length: 13 amino acids. Germline-derived CDR1 and CDR2 are SGHAT and FQNNGV. In nucleotides, the CDR3 is TGTGCCAGCAGCTTAGCCCTCGGAGGAGGCTACACCTTC. This gives the protein CASSLALGGGYTF.

Only a few counts were recorded for this clonotype. This chain's CDR3 is CASSGARRTEAFF. The CDR3 coding sequence is TGTGCCAGCAGTGGTGCACGGCGGACTGAAGCTTTCTTT. The V and J genes are TRBV28 and TRBJ1-1; no definite D call. There are 13 residues in the CDR3. Germline V CDR1 and CDR2: MDHEN, SYDVKM. Trimming left V 5 bases short and J 5 bases short, with 12 bases between.

The chain is built from TRBV7-9 and TRBJ2-5, with D possibly TRBD1 on 5 matching bases. Trimming pared 5 bases from V and 1 base from J, leaving 8 bases between. Germline CDR1 SEHNR, CDR2 FQNEAQ (reference sequence). The CDR3 contains 13 residues. The CDR3 loop is CASSKDIQETQYF. The CDR3 DNA reads as TGTGCCAGCAGCAAGGACATCCAAGAGACCCAGTACTTC. Looking up the rest from reference TRBV7-9 and TRBJ2-5 gives the full variable domain: DTGVSQNPRHKITKRGQNVTFRCDPISEHNRLYWYRQTLGQGPEFLTYFQNEAQLEKSRLLSDRFSAERPKGSFSTLEIQRTEQGDSAMYLCASSKDIQETQYFGPGTRLLVL.

This clonotype turned up a few times. The rearrangement uses TRBV20-1 and TRBJ2-1, with 7 nucleotides matching TRBD1. Germline-derived CDR1 and CDR2 are DFQATT and SNEGSKA (reference sequence). V lost 1 base, J lost 5 bases, and 2 bases stayed unmatched. The CDR3 is 13 amino acids. The CDR3 DNA is TGCAGTGCTAGAGGACAGGGAGACAATGAGCAGTTCTTC. Translating gives CSARGQGDNEQFF.

This clonotype was observed a few times. This chain links TRBV7-9 with TRBJ1-1; D uncertain. In germline, CDR1 is SEHNR, CDR2 FQNEAQ (reference sequence). This CDR3 has 12 amino acids. The V end was cut by 1 base, the J end by 10 bases, with 10 bases between. CDR3 nucleotide sequence: TGTGCCAGCAGCTTAGGAGTGGTTGTAGCTTTCTTT. Protein sequence: CASSLGVVVAFF.

This clonotype appeared a few times. This chain connects TRBV18 to TRBJ2-5; no clear D gene. CDR3 length: 16 residues. Trimming removed 3 bases at V and 0 bases at J, with 14 bases between. The germline gives CDR1 KGHSH, CDR2 LQKENI. CDR3 residues: CASSPPGYQNQETQYF. CDR3 sequence (DNA): TGTGCCAGCTCACCCCCGGGTTACCAGAACCAAGAGACCCAGTACTTC.

The chain couples TRBV7-9 to TRBJ1-6, with TRBD1 as a possible D gene (5 bases). Trimming shortened V by 5 bases and J by 5 bases, and 19 bases separated the two germline ends. Germline V gene sequence: CDR1 SEHNR, CDR2 FQNEAQ (reference sequence). This CDR3 is built from 17 residues. CDR3 region: CASSPPGMTADNSPLHF. DNA for the CDR3: TGTGCCAGCAGCCCGCCCGGAATGACAGCAGATAATTCACCCCTCCACTTT.

This clonotype was observed a few times. The rearrangement links TRBV19 to TRBJ1-4; D gene ambiguous. Germline V gene sequence: CDR1 LNHDA, CDR2 SQIVND (reference sequence). CDR3 length: 15 residues. The V and J ends lost 1 base and 1 base respectively, with 7 bases between them. The CDR3: CASSIGKGTNEKLFF. The CDR3 DNA sequence: TGTGCCAGTAGTATAGGGAAGGGAACTAATGAAAAACTGTTTTTT.

V gene TRBV5-1 combines with J gene TRBJ1-3; D perhaps matches TRBD1 (5 bases). CDR1 and CDR2 (germline): SGHRS, YFSETQ. CDR3 length: 14 residues. The V end lost 2 bases, the J end lost 4 bases, and 10 bases lay between the germline ends. Written as DNA, the CDR3 is TGCGCCAGCAGCTTAGCAGGGTTGGGAAACACCATATATTTT. Translating it yields CASSLAGLGNTIYF.

This clonotype was picked up a small number of times. The rearrangement links TRBV4-1 to TRBJ1-3, with 7 bases matching TRBD1. Trimming cost V 4 bases and J 6 bases; bases outside gene matches: 9. Germline lookup yields CDR1 MGHRA and CDR2 YSYEKL. The CDR3 runs 15 residues. The CDR3 nucleotides are TGCGCCAGCAGCCCGATCGACAGGGAAGTAAACACCATATATTTT. It codes for CASSPIDREVNTIYF.

This clonotype was picked up a small number of times. The chain is built from TRBV27 and TRBJ2-1, with D perhaps being TRBD1 or TRBD2 (6 bases each). The CDR3 is made up of 15 amino acids. V was shortened by 5 bases and J by 0 bases, with 11 bases between the two germline ends. Germline V lookup: CDR1 MNHEY, CDR2 SMNVEV (reference sequence). The CDR3 loop reads CASSPGAFSYNEQFF. The CDR3 DNA sequence: TGTGCCAGCAGTCCGGGGGCATTCTCCTACAATGAGCAGTTCTTC.

The sample holds many counts of this clonotype. The genes are TRBV7-2 and TRBJ2-1; 7 bases align to TRBD1. The DNA end is more similar to TRBJ2-5, so the J call may be wrong. The CDR3 spans 15 residues. Germline CDR1 is SGHTA and CDR2 is FQGNSA. The chain's CDR3 is CASSLVDRSQETQYF. CDR3 coding DNA: TGTGCCAGCAGCTTAGTGGACAGGAGCCAAGAGACCCAGTACTTC.

This clonotype occurred many times. V usage is TRBV3-1 and J usage is TRBJ1-6, with D unclear. CDR1 LGHDT and CDR2 YNNKEL come from the germline V gene (reference sequence). The CDR3 runs to 15 residues. Trimming took off 0 bases at V and 6 bases at J, with 9 bases between the two ends. In nucleotides, the CDR3 is TGTGCCAGCAGCCAAGAGGCAGTTTTTAATTCACCCCTCCACTTT. Its protein is CASSQEAVFNSPLHF. Full variable domain (rest looked up from reference TRBV3-1 and TRBJ1-6): DTAVSQTPKYLVTQMGNDKSIKCEQNLGHDTMYWYKQDSKKFLKIMFSYNNKELIINETVPNRFSPKSPDKAHLNLHINSLELGDSAVYFCASSQEAVFNSPLHFGNGTRLTVT.

There are many counts of this clonotype. This rearrangement joins TRBV2 to TRBJ1-1; no firm D call. The CDR3 sequence is 11 residues long. V gave up 4 bases and J gave up 5 bases, with 5 bases separating them. The V gene's germline CDR1 is SNHLY and CDR2 FYNNEI. Here the CDR3 DNA reads TGTGCCAGCAGTGTGAGAACTGAAGCTTTCTTT. Protein product: CASSVRTEAFF.

In its sample, this clonotype was seen a few times. This sequence joins TRBV7-9 and TRBJ2-1; D assignment may be TRBD1 or TRBD2 (6 bases each). Looked up from germline, CDR1 is SEHNR and CDR2 is FQNEAQ (reference sequence). V dropped 7 bases and J dropped 2 bases, with 18 bases sitting between them. The CDR3 loop spans 16 amino acids. The CDR3 is CASILEGGLTYNEQFF. CDR3 in DNA: TGTGCCAGCATATTGGAAGGGGGGCTTACCTACAATGAGCAGTTCTTC.

In this sample, this clonotype turned up many times. This rearrangement joins TRBV3-1 to TRBJ2-6; 7 nucleotides match TRBD1. This CDR3 has 17 amino acids. V was pared by 4 bases and J by 2 bases, with 8 bases of the junction left unmatched. Germline V gives CDR1 LGHDT, CDR2 YNNKEL (reference sequence). CDR3 sequence (DNA): TGTGCCAGCAGCCCCCGCACAGGGGTTACTGGGGCCAACGTCCTGACTTTC. Its translation: CASSPRTGVTGANVLTF.

The rearrangement links TRBV7-9 to TRBJ1-1; TRBD1 might be the D (5 bases). Trimming removed 3 bases from V and 3 bases from J, with 11 bases in between. This CDR3 has 14 amino acids. In germline, CDR1 is SEHNR, CDR2 FQNEAQ (reference sequence). CDR3 region: CASSFSGRDTEAFF. The CDR3 DNA follows: TGTGCCAGCAGCTTTTCAGGGCGGGACACTGAAGCTTTCTTT.